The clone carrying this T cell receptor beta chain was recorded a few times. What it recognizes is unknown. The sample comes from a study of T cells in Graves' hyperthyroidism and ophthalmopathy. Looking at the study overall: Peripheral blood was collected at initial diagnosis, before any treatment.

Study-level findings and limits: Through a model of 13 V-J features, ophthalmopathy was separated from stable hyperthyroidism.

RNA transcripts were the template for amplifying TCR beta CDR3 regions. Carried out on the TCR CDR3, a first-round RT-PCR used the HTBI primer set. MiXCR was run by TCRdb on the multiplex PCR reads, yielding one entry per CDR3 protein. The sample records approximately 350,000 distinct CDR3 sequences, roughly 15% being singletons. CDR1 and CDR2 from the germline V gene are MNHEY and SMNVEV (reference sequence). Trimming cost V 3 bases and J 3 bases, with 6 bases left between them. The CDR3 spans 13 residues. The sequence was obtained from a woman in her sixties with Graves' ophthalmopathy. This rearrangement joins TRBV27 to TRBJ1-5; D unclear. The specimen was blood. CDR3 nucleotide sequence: TGTGCCAGCAGTTTGGGAAACAATCAGCCCCAGCATTTT. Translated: CASSLGNNQPQHF.